This TCR beta chain was observed in a study of OX40 agonist ivuxolimab in advanced cancers. Worth noting for this clone: Antigen specificity is unknown.

The germline V gene has CDR1 WNHNN and CDR2 SYGVQD (reference sequence). This CDR3 has 13 residues. The V gene lost 4 bases and the J gene lost 4 bases, with 9 bases spanning the gap. Here immunoSEQ multiplex PCR was the method, and the copy in TCRdb shows in-frame clones only, minus some. Here the sample spans some 69,000 clones, roughly 92% being singletons. Study outcomes and limitations: Doses of 0.1 to 3.0 mg/kg were accompanied by clonal expansion of CD4+ and CD8+ blood T cells by week 6. CD8+ T cells showed, on average, more clonal expansion than CD4+ cells. Expansion of clones was among the lowest in partial responders at 0.1-3.0 mg/kg.

This specimen was CD4+ or CD8+ T cells sorted from blood, taken in a trial of the OX40 agonist ivuxolimab. This receptor was identified in an adult with an advanced solid tumor such as melanoma, head and neck, liver or kidney cancer. The genes are TRBV10-1 and TRBJ2-3; no clear D. In DNA, the CDR3 is TGCGCCAGCAGTGTTGCTTTCGCAGATACGCAGTATTTT. Its translation: CASSVAFADTQYF.